This entry lists 6 T cell receptor beta chains sequenced from one sample in a study of blood T cell repertoires in COVID-19. Clones were sequenced by immunoSEQ multiplex PCR, and TCRdb holds only the in-frame ones, with some missing. In the table there are roughly 250,000 clones, 70% to 85% of which are singletons. Source material: peripheral blood. Receptors originate from a woman aged 40 to 50 with active or convalescent COVID-19.

J is TRBJ1-1 and V is TRBV5-6, with a tentative D call TRBD1 (5 bases). This CDR3 comprises 14 residues. From germline, CDR1 is SGHDT and CDR2 YYEEEE. The ends were cut back, 4 bases at V and 1 base at J, with 11 bases in the middle. The CDR3 sequence: CASSPVGANTEAFF. CDR3 in DNA: TGTGCCAGCAGCCCCGTAGGGGCGAACACTGAAGCTTTCTTT. The whole variable domain, remainder taken from reference TRBV5-6 and TRBJ1-1, is DAGVTQSPTHLIKTRGQQVTLRCSPKSGHDTVSWYQQALGQGPQFIFQYYEEEERQRGNFPDRFSGHQFPNYSSELNVNALLLGDSALYLCASSPVGANTEAFFGQGTRLTVV.

The V call is TRBV2, the J call TRBJ2-5; 8 bases match TRBD2. This CDR3 comprises 14 residues. V lost 5 bases and J lost 4; bases outside the gene matches: 6. The germline V gene encodes CDR1 SNHLY and CDR2 FYNNEI. The CDR3 here is CASSSLAGGETQYF. CDR3 DNA sequence: TGTGCCAGCAGTTCCTTGGCGGGGGGAGAGACCCAGTACTTC.

The CDR3 bases are TGCGCCAGCAGCTCCCCTGCCAGGGTGAACACTGAAGCTTTCTTT. Translation gives CASSSPARVNTEAFF. The genes are TRBV4-1 and TRBJ1-1; weak D call: TRBD1 (5 bases). Trimming pared 5 bases from V and 0 bases from J, leaving 13 bases between. The CDR3 spans 15 residues. CDR1 and CDR2 from the germline V gene are MGHRA and YSYEKL.

V is TRBV19 and J is TRBJ1-5, with 9 nucleotides matching TRBD1. Germline V gene sequence: CDR1 LNHDA, CDR2 SQIVND (reference sequence). V trimming: 4 bases; J trimming: 10 bases; junction bases outside the gene matches: 11. The CDR3 has 15 residues. CDR3 amino acids: CASSTDRGGGDPQHF. CDR3 bases: TGTGCCAGTAGTACGGACAGGGGAGGAGGAGATCCCCAGCATTTT.

This clone has just one count. This chain links TRBV18 with TRBJ2-7, with 7 bases lining up with TRBD2. The CDR3 totals 13 residues. The junction had 3 bases not matched to a gene; V was cut back by 3 bases and J by 4 bases. Looked up from germline, CDR1 is KGHSH and CDR2 is LQKENI. The DNA of the CDR3 is TGTGCCAGCTCACCGGACGGGGGGTACGAGCAGTACGTC. Its translation is CASSPDGGYEQYV.

CDR3 amino acids: CASSGQGGPDTQYF. CDR3 bases: TGTGCCAGCAGCGGACAGGGGGGGCCAGATACGCAGTATTTT. The chain is built from TRBV9 and TRBJ2-3, with 9 bases identical to TRBD1. The V and J ends lost 3 bases and 4 bases, in that order; junction bases with no gene match: 3. There are 14 residues in the CDR3. Germline V gene lookup returns CDR1 SGDLS and CDR2 YYNGEE.